This T cell receptor (beta chain) was found in a study of tumor and adjacent non-tumor tissue in lung cancer. Study-level information: Histology: 11 to 13 adenocarcinoma, a couple of squamous cell carcinoma, 1 small cell lung cancer. Study-level points and caveats: Significantly higher TCR diversity was found in tumor than normal lung. In normal lung, the top 100 clones were significantly more dominant than in tumor.

The template was RNA from unsorted bulk tissue. Distant lung tissue was collected more than 3 cm away from the tumor edge. A modified ARM-PCR protocol with three rounds of nested PCR amplified TCRbeta. TCRdb independently ran MiXCR on the multiplex PCR reads; one entry per CDR3 protein. The sample shows tens of thousands of distinct CDR3 sequences, roughly 69% of them seen only once. This clonotype is medium-sized in the sample. Its specificity is unknown. The germline V gene encodes CDR1 MNHEY and CDR2 SVGEGT. This CDR3 has 17 amino acids. The trim removed 5 bases at V and 5 bases at J, leaving 13 bases unmatched.

The source of this sequence is a woman aged 60-70 years with non-small cell lung cancer. This chain joins TRBV6-2 or TRBV6-3 and TRBJ1-5, with 9 bases that match TRBD1. The sequencing input was distant non-tumor lung tissue. The CDR3 is CASSLTRTGARDQPQHF. Written as DNA, the CDR3 is TGTGCCAGCAGTCTAACCCGGACAGGGGCGAGGGATCAGCCCCAGCATTTT.